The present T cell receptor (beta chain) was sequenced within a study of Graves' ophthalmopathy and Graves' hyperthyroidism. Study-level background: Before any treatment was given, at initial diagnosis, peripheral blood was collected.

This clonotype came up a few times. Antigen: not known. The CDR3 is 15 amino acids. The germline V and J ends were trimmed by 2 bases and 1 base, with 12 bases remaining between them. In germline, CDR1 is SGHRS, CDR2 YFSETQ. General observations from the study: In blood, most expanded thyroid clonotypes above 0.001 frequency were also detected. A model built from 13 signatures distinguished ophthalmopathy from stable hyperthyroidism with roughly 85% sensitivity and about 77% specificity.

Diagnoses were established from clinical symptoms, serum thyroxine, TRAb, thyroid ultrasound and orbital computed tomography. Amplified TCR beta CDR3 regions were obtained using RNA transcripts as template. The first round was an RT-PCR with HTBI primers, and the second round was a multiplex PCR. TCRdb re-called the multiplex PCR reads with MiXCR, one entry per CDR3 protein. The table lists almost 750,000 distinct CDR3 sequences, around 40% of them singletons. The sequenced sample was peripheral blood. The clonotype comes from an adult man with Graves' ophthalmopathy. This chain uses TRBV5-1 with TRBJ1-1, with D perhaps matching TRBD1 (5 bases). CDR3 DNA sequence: TGCGCCAGCAGCTTATCGGTAGGGGCGAACACTGAAGCTTTCTTT. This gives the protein CASSLSVGANTEAFF.